Below, 18 T cell receptor beta chains from the same sample are listed, as sequenced in a study of cytomegalovirus exposure and HLA in healthy donors. PCR involved 60 Vbeta and 13 Jbeta primers. Assay: immunoSEQ multiplex PCR; the TCRdb copy retains only in-frame clones and omits some. The table includes about 120,000 clones, 77% detected once. The sample consisted of PBMCs. These receptors originate from a male donor in good health and CMV-seropositive.

CDR3 nucleotides: TGTGCCAGCGTGTCGAGGTGGGGGGATGAAAAACTGTTTTTT. Encoded protein: CASVSRWGDEKLFF. The chain recombines TRBV2 with TRBJ1-4, with D possibly being TRBD1 (5 bases). Germline V gives CDR1 SNHLY, CDR2 FYNNEI. V gave up 8 bases and J gave up 6 bases, with 16 bases separating them. The CDR3 spans 14 residues.

This chain connects TRBV28 to TRBJ2-1; a possible D gene is TRBD2 (5 bases). The germline V gene encodes CDR1 MDHEN and CDR2 SYDVKM. The CDR3 has 16 amino acids. Deletions cut 2 bases from V and 3 bases from J, with 14 bases between. CDR3 amino acids: CASSLSPLSGYNEQFF. The CDR3 bases are TGTGCCAGCAGTTTAAGCCCGTTGAGCGGCTACAATGAGCAGTTCTTC.

This chain connects TRBV19 to TRBJ2-1; 13 bases line up with TRBD2. The CDR3 has 19 amino acids. The J segment lost 2 bases and the V segment lost 5 bases, leaving 12 bases of the junction unmatched. CDR1 is LNHDA and CDR2 is SQIVND in the germline V gene (reference sequence). This chain's CDR3 is CASSRSRVLAGGAYNEQFF. In DNA, the CDR3 is TGTGCCAGTAGTCGAAGCAGGGTACTAGCGGGGGGGGCCTACAATGAGCAGTTCTTC. Together with reference TRBV19 and TRBJ2-1, the CDR3 gives the full variable domain: DGGITQSPKYLFRKEGQNVTLSCEQNLNHDAMYWYRQDPGQGLRLIYYSQIVNDFQKGDIAEGYSVSREKKESFPLTVTSAQKNPTAFYLCASSRSRVLAGGAYNEQFFGPGTRLTVL.

This chain links TRBV2 with TRBJ2-2, with 7 bases matching TRBD1. The length of the CDR3 is 13 residues. CDR1 is SNHLY and CDR2 is FYNNEI in the germline V gene. With 8 bases clipped from V and 6 bases from J, the junction kept 6 bases outside the gene matches. The CDR3 protein is CASRTGGAGELFF. The CDR3, as DNA: TGTGCCAGCCGGACAGGAGGAGCCGGGGAGCTGTTTTTT.

A word on this clone: A junction end diverges from the germline sequence, so it may reflect a read error. The V call is TRBV28, the J call TRBJ1-6; 11 bases line up with TRBD1. CDR3 length: 12 residues. CDR1 and CDR2 from the germline V gene are MDHEN and SYDVKM. The CDR3 reads CASSKILGQGDF. DNA for the CDR3: TGTGCCAGCAGTAAAATTTTGGGACAGGGGGACTTT.

J is TRBJ1-5 and V is TRBV28; no clear D. Germline CDR1 reads MDHEN; CDR2 reads SYDVKM. CDR3 size: 15 residues. Trimming pared 3 bases from V and 2 bases from J, leaving 11 bases between. The CDR3 here is CASSFSSRGNQPQHF. The CDR3 coding sequence is TGTGCCAGCAGTTTCTCTTCACGGGGCAATCAGCCCCAGCATTTT.

V is TRBV7-6 and J is TRBJ2-7; 7 bases match TRBD1. CDR3 length: 14 amino acids. V lost 5 bases and J lost 1; bases outside the gene matches: 5. Per the germline V gene, CDR1 is SGHVS and CDR2 is FNYEAQ. CDR3 DNA: TGTGCCAGCAGCAACCCAGGGGGTTCCTACGAGCAGTACTTC. This translates into CASSNPGGSYEQYF.

The chain employs TRBV28 and TRBJ1-1, with 8 bases aligning to TRBD1. The CDR3 runs 17 residues. Unmatched junction bases numbered 11, after V lost 2 bases and J lost 3 bases. Germline-derived CDR1 and CDR2 are MDHEN and SYDVKM. DNA of the CDR3: TGTGCCAGCAGTTTAAATTTGGCAGGGGGCGATGACACTGAAGCTTTCTTT. Its protein product is CASSLNLAGGDDTEAFF.

The V gene is TRBV27, the J gene TRBJ1-5, with 10 bases that match TRBD1. Trimming at V came to 5 bases and at J to 5 bases, leaving 9 bases not matched to a gene. CDR3 length: 16 amino acids. CDR1 and CDR2 from the germline V gene are MNHEY and SMNVEV (reference sequence). The DNA of the CDR3 is TGTGCCAGCAGTCCCACGGGACAGGGGATTTATCAGCCCCAGCATTTT. It translates to CASSPTGQGIYQPQHF.

The genes are TRBV28 and TRBJ2-3; 9 nucleotides line up with TRBD2. CDR3 length: 16 residues. The ends lost 4 bases at V and 6 bases at J; junction bases unmatched: 11. Germline V gene data show CDR1 as MDHEN and CDR2 as SYDVKM. CDR3 amino acids: CASSYSAGGGGDTQYF. The CDR3 DNA sequence: TGTGCCAGCAGTTACTCGGCGGGAGGGGGAGGCGATACGCAGTATTTT. Full variable domain (missing parts from reference TRBV28 and TRBJ2-3): DVKVTQSSRYLVKRTGEKVFLECVQDMDHENMFWYRQDPGLGLRLIYFSYDVKMKEKGDIPEGYSVSREKKERFSLILESASTNQTSMYLCASSYSAGGGGDTQYFGPGTRLTVL.

This clone appeared a few times. The V and J genes are TRBV30 and TRBJ2-1, with 8 nucleotides matching TRBD2. This CDR3 is built from 16 residues. Germline-derived CDR1 and CDR2 are GTSNPN and SVGIG (reference sequence). Germline trimming cut 4 bases from V and 3 bases from J; bases unmatched to any gene: 11. CDR3 residues: CAWNSPWRGDYNEQFF. In nucleotides, the CDR3 is TGTGCCTGGAACTCTCCCTGGCGGGGGGACTACAATGAGCAGTTCTTC.

This clone was found a few times. V is TRBV7-2 and J is TRBJ2-2, with 8 nucleotides matching TRBD2. The CDR3 covers 17 residues. CDR1 is SGHTA and CDR2 is FQGNSA in the germline V gene. Losses at the gene ends were 1 base for V and 1 base for J; bases not matched to a gene: 5. The DNA for the CDR3 is TGTGCCAGCAGCTTAGGGGCTAGCGGGCAGAACACCGGGGAGCTGTTTTTT. This sequence encodes CASSLGASGQNTGELFF.

In this sample, this clone turned up once. The rearrangement joins TRBV11-2 to TRBJ2-1, with TRBD2 matching over 10 bases. The CDR3 extends over 15 amino acids. Trimming cost V 6 bases and J 7 bases; bases outside gene matches: 9. CDR1 and CDR2 (germline): SGHAT, FQNNGV. CDR3 protein: CASSYRAGGRNEQFF. The CDR3 nucleotides read TGTGCCAGCAGTTATAGAGCGGGGGGGCGAAATGAGCAGTTCTTC.

This rearrangement joins TRBV10-3 to TRBJ2-2; TRBD1 aligns across 11 bases. V shed 4 bases, J shed 5 bases, and the junction held 12 bases outside the gene matches. The germline V gene has CDR1 ENHRY and CDR2 SYGVKD. The CDR3 consists of 18 residues. In DNA form, the CDR3 reads TGTGCCATCAGTGGCCAACCCCGGGACAGGGGGGGTACCGGGGAGCTGTTTTTT. Its translation is CAISGQPRDRGGTGELFF.

The chain recombines TRBV5-1 with TRBJ1-4; 8 nucleotides align to TRBD1. Germline CDR1 reads SGHRS; CDR2 reads YFSETQ. J lost 8 bases, V lost 4 bases, and 4 bases had no gene match. The CDR3 has 13 residues. CDR3 sequence reads: CASSQGTGEKLFF. The CDR3 DNA reads as TGCGCCAGCAGCCAGGGGACAGGCGAAAAACTGTTTTTT.

This clone has only one observation. The CDR3 loop reads CAAGLSNQPQHF. In DNA, the CDR3 is TGTGCGGCTGGACTTAGCAATCAGCCCCAGCATTTT. The gene calls are TRBV28 and TRBJ1-5; unclear D gene. The CDR3 has 12 amino acids. Germline CDR1 reads MDHEN; CDR2 reads SYDVKM.

The V gene is TRBV6-5, the J gene TRBJ1-4; D not resolved. The CDR3 is 14 amino acids. The germline gives CDR1 MNHEY, CDR2 SVGAGI. V lost 6 bases and J 7 bases, leaving 15 bases between the germline ends. The CDR3 here is CASSPRGLGEKLFF. In DNA, the CDR3 is TGTGCCAGCAGCCCCAGAGGCCTCGGTGAAAAACTGTTTTTT.

V is TRBV4-2 and J is TRBJ2-2; 8 bases agree with TRBD1. After removal of 0 bases from V and 4 bases from J, the junction contained 4 bases not matched to a gene. Per the germline V gene, CDR1 is LGHNA and CDR2 is YNFKEQ. This CDR3 is 16 amino acids long. The CDR3, as DNA: TGTGCCAGCAGCCAAGAGGGGACAGGTGGCACCGGGGAGCTGTTTTTT. Translating it yields CASSQEGTGGTGELFF.